The source of this TCR beta chain is a study of shared clonotypes between healthy human individuals. The study's findings and limits: Among donors, clonotype sharing was expected to be affected by sequencing depth. Large depth notwithstanding, sorted-subset sequencing proved incomplete by rarefaction.

Method: immunoSEQ multiplex PCR; TCRdb's copy keeps in-frame clones and lacks some. Counted here are 2,500,000 or so clones, approximately 94% occurring once; the ten biggest clones make up more than 0.35%. Investigators divided CD4+ cells into CD45RA+ naive and CD45RA-negative memory subsets. Per the germline V gene, CDR1 is SGHRS and CDR2 is YFSETQ. The CDR3 contains 18 residues. Trimming removed 4 bases from V and 1 base from J; junction bases left unmatched: 13. With respect to this clone: The target antigen is unknown.

Sequencing was performed on naive CD4+ T cells from PBMCs. The subset denotes: CD45RA+ positively selected. The chain combines TRBV5-1 with TRBJ2-7; TRBD1 aligns across 11 bases. The TCR sequence derives from a man aged 18 to 29 in good health. Some clones in this sample may be carry-over from other donors' samples. CDR3 sequence reads: CASSLGPAGTGGSYEQYF. For the CDR3, the DNA is TGCGCCAGCAGCCTTGGACCCGCCGGGACAGGGGGTTCCTACGAGCAGTACTTC.